Following are 21 T cell receptor beta chains from one sample sequenced in a study of T cells after yellow fever vaccination. One entry per CDR3 protein, called by TCRdb with MiXCR from the 5' RACE reads. The table has some 670,000 distinct CDR3 sequences, 9% to 15% seen once. This specimen consisted of PBMCs, obtained on the day of the yellow fever booster vaccination. The receptor set was obtained from a man aged 25-45 years who received the YFV17D yellow fever vaccine.

The sample holds a few counts of this clonotype. V gene TRBV5-1 combines with J gene TRBJ2-1; 11 nucleotides match TRBD2. The CDR3 has 17 amino acids. The V and J ends lost 2 bases and 5 bases, in that order; junction bases with no gene match: 9. The germline CDR1 and CDR2 sequences are SGHRS and YFSETQ. The CDR3 nucleotides read TGCGCCAGCAGCTTCCCTATAGCGGGAGGGTCAGACAATGAGCAGTTCTTC. Amino acids: CASSFPIAGGSDNEQFF.

This clonotype was seen only a few times. V and J are TRBV9 and TRBJ2-1; D may match TRBD1 or TRBD2 (5 bases each). The CDR3 is 12 amino acids. V was clipped by 3 bases and J by 9 bases, with 10 bases between them. Germline-derived CDR1 and CDR2 are SGDLS and YYNGEE. The CDR3 region is CASSGTRGEQFF. DNA of the CDR3: TGTGCCAGCAGCGGAACTAGGGGTGAGCAGTTCTTC.

This clonotype appeared a few times. This sequence joins TRBV2 and TRBJ1-2; the D is unclear. Germline V gene data show CDR1 as SNHLY and CDR2 as FYNNEI. The CDR3 consists of 14 residues. The V gene lost 1 base and the J gene lost 9 bases, with 15 bases spanning the gap. As DNA, the CDR3 is TGTGCCAGCAGTGAAGGGTTGGCAGCGTCTCGCTACACCTTC. Its protein product is CASSEGLAASRYTF.

This rearrangement joins TRBV20-1 to TRBJ2-2, with 12 bases lining up with TRBD1. CDR3 length: 16 residues. V gave up 3 bases and J gave up 7 bases; unmatched junction bases: 9. In germline, CDR1 is DFQATT, CDR2 SNEGSKA (reference sequence). The CDR3 loop reads CSASRRDRGRVGELFF. The CDR3 nucleotides are TGCAGTGCTAGTAGAAGGGACAGGGGGCGAGTCGGGGAGCTGTTTTTT.

This chain uses TRBV11-2 with TRBJ2-3, with a tentative D call TRBD1 (5 bases). Germline loops: CDR1 SGHAT, CDR2 FQNNGV. V dropped 2 bases and J dropped 6 bases, with 12 bases sitting between them. This CDR3 is 14 amino acids long. CDR3 nucleotides: TGTGCCAGCAGCTTATTGACAGCCAAGGATACGCAGTATTTT. It yields the protein CASSLLTAKDTQYF.

V and J are TRBV12-3 or TRBV12-4 and TRBJ2-4; 7 bases match TRBD2. The CDR3 is 16 residues long. With V trimmed by 3 bases and J by 1 base, 6 bases remained unmatched. The CDR3 loop is CASSFSREGAKNIQYF. CDR3 DNA: TGTGCCAGCAGTTTCTCGAGGGAGGGGGCCAAAAACATTCAGTACTTC.

The DNA of the CDR3 is TGTGCCAGCAGTCCTCAGACCAATAATTCACCCCTCCACTTT. Residues: CASSPQTNNSPLHF. V gene TRBV27 combines with J gene TRBJ1-6; D call uncertain. Germline V gene sequence: CDR1 MNHEY, CDR2 SMNVEV (reference sequence). CDR3 length: 14 residues. V was shortened by 5 bases and J by 5 bases, with 10 bases between the two germline ends.

The sample holds one count of this clonotype. V usage is TRBV7-8 and J usage is TRBJ2-7; tentative D call: TRBD2 (6 bases). Per the germline V gene, CDR1 is SGHVS and CDR2 is FQNEAQ. The CDR3 loop spans 17 amino acids. Trimming took off 1 base at V and 2 bases at J, with 18 bases between the two ends. CDR3 nucleotide sequence: TGTGCCAGCAGCTTAGTAGTGGGGGGAGCGTCAGCCTACGAGCAGTACTTC. This sequence encodes CASSLVVGGASAYEQYF.

Ten or more counts support this clonotype. The V and J genes are TRBV4-3 and TRBJ2-2; TRBD1 might be the D (5 bases). V was shortened by 0 bases and J by 5 bases, with 13 bases between the two germline ends. This CDR3 spans 16 amino acids. The V gene's germline CDR1 is LGHNA and CDR2 YSLEER. This CDR3 reads CASSQDPQGRTGELFF. CDR3 coding DNA: TGCGCCAGCAGCCAAGATCCCCAGGGCCGGACCGGGGAGCTGTTTTTT.

This clonotype was observed a handful of times. The J gene is TRBJ2-1, the V gene TRBV24-1; 10 bases agree with TRBD1. V lost 5 bases to trimming and J lost 3 bases; unmatched junction nucleotides: 6. Germline V CDR1 and CDR2: KGHDR, SFDVKD. The CDR3 is made up of 16 amino acids. The CDR3 coding sequence is TGTGCCACCAGTGGTACCGGGACAGGGGACTACAATGAGCAGTTCTTC. Amino acid sequence: CATSGTGTGDYNEQFF.

This clonotype appeared a few times. The V call is TRBV10-3, the J call TRBJ1-6; no reliable D call. V dropped 6 bases and J dropped 7 bases, with 10 bases sitting between them. This CDR3 spans 13 amino acids. Germline lookup yields CDR1 ENHRY and CDR2 SYGVKD. This CDR3 reads CAISVGVNSPLHF. CDR3 sequence (DNA): TGTGCCATCAGCGTAGGCGTAAATTCACCCCTCCACTTT.

The rearrangement joins TRBV27 to TRBJ2-2, with TRBD2 matching 9 bases. The CDR3 covers 16 residues. The germline V gene has CDR1 MNHEY and CDR2 SMNVEV (reference sequence). Losses at the gene ends were 6 bases for V and 1 base for J; bases not matched to a gene: 6. Here the CDR3 reads CASSPIAGVNTGELFF. Written as DNA, the CDR3 is TGTGCCAGCAGCCCCATAGCGGGAGTGAACACCGGGGAGCTGTTTTTT.

The rearrangement joins TRBV5-1 to TRBJ2-2; D unresolved. With 4 bases removed from V and 7 bases from J, the gap between germline ends came to 14 bases. The CDR3 totals 14 residues. Per germline, CDR1 SGHRS and CDR2 YFSETQ. The CDR3 loop reads CASSRTGSSGELFF. The CDR3 DNA follows: TGCGCCAGCAGCCGGACGGGCTCAAGCGGGGAGCTGTTTTTT.

This clonotype was counted ten times or more. This chain uses TRBV29-1 with TRBJ2-7; TRBD2 matches 11 bases. Germline V gene lookup returns CDR1 SQVTM and CDR2 ANQGSEA. The V and J ends lost 6 bases and 1 base, in that order; junction bases with no gene match: 8. The CDR3 runs 15 residues. The CDR3 DNA sequence: TGCAGCGTGGAGCGCGGGACTAGCGGTTCCTACGAGCAGTACTTC. Amino acid sequence: CSVERGTSGSYEQYF.

CDR3: CASAGAGGGYTF. The CDR3 nucleotides read TGTGCCAGCGCCGGCGCGGGTGGGGGCTACACCTTC. The chain combines TRBV19 with TRBJ1-2; no clear D. CDR1 LNHDA and CDR2 SQIVND come from the germline V gene (reference sequence). The CDR3 extends over 12 amino acids. The V end lost 9 bases, the J end lost 8 bases, and 16 bases lay between the germline ends.

This clonotype was found many times. The CDR3 nucleotides read TGTGCCACCAGTGATTGGGGACAGGGGTCCTACAATGAGCAGTTCTTC. As protein: CATSDWGQGSYNEQFF. The J gene is TRBJ2-1, the V gene TRBV24-1; TRBD1 agrees at 10 bases. Germline V lookup: CDR1 KGHDR, CDR2 SFDVKD. V shed 2 bases and J 1 base; nucleotides not matched to a gene: 1. The CDR3 consists of 16 residues.

This clonotype was counted between two and nine times. The chain has TRBV7-9 and TRBJ2-5; 11 bases line up with TRBD2. Germline values: CDR1 SEHNR, CDR2 FQNEAQ (reference sequence). CDR3 length: 14 amino acids. CDR3 residues: CASGLAGGLETQYF. The CDR3 DNA reads TGTGCTAGCGGCTTAGCGGGAGGGCTAGAGACCCAGTACTTC. Based on the CDR3 plus reference TRBV7-9 and TRBJ2-5, the full variable domain is DTGVSQNPRHKITKRGQNVTFRCDPISEHNRLYWYRQTLGQGPEFLTYFQNEAQLEKSRLLSDRFSAERPKGSFSTLEIQRTEQGDSAMYLCASGLAGGLETQYFGPGTRLLVL.

The V gene is TRBV14, the J gene TRBJ2-7, with 8 nucleotides matching TRBD1. With 1 base clipped from V and 5 bases from J, the junction kept 7 bases outside the gene matches. Germline V gives CDR1 SGHDN, CDR2 FVKESK. The CDR3 spans 15 residues. The CDR3 DNA sequence: TGTGCCAGCAGCCAAGTGGAGACAGGGGCCCACGAGCAGTACTTC. It is translated as CASSQVETGAHEQYF.

This clonotype was found a few times. The chain uses TRBV7-2 and TRBJ2-3, with TRBD2 matching 7 bases. From germline, CDR1 is SGHTA and CDR2 FQGNSA. With 1 base clipped from V and 2 bases from J, the junction kept 6 bases outside the gene matches. The CDR3 is made up of 16 amino acids. The CDR3 loop is CASSLVGGGVTDTQYF. CDR3 nucleotide sequence: TGTGCCAGCAGCTTAGTGGGGGGAGGGGTCACAGATACGCAGTATTTT.

The chain combines TRBV20-1 with TRBJ2-1; 10 nucleotides match TRBD2. Germline V gene data show CDR1 as DFQATT and CDR2 as SNEGSKA (reference sequence). The CDR3 extends over 15 amino acids. The trim removed 5 bases at V and 4 bases at J, leaving 8 bases unmatched. The DNA of the CDR3 is TGCAGTGCTCCCCAGGGACTAGCGTCTTACAATGAGCAGTTCTTC. Its protein product is CSAPQGLASYNEQFF.

The rearrangement joins TRBV20-1 to TRBJ2-2; D is ambiguous. This CDR3 region has 14 residues. Trimming took 0 bases from V and 6 from J, leaving 11 bases between them. Germline V gene sequence: CDR1 DFQATT, CDR2 SNEGSKA (reference sequence). The CDR3 DNA reads TGCAGTGCTAGAGATGAAGGGTCGGCCGGGGAGCTGTTTTTT. Its protein product is CSARDEGSAGELFF.